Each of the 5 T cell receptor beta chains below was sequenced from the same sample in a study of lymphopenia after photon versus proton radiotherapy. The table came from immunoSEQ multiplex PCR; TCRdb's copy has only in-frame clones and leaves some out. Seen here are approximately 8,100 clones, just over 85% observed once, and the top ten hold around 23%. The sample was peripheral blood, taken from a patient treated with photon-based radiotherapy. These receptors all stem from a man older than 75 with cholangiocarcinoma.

CDR3: CASSLVGRATDTQYF. The CDR3 nucleotides are TGTGCCAGCAGCTTAGTCGGCAGGGCGACAGATACGCAGTATTTT. V and J are TRBV7-8 and TRBJ2-3, with a weak D call TRBD1 (5 bases). V dropped 1 base and J dropped 3 bases, with 11 bases sitting between them. The CDR3 has 15 residues. Germline-derived CDR1 and CDR2 are SGHVS and FQNEAQ.

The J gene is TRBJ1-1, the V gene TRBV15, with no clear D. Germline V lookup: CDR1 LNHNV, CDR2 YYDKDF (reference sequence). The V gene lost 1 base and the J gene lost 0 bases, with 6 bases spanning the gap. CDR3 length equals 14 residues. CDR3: CATSRGEVNTEAFF. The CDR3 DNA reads TGTGCCACCAGCAGAGGAGAGGTGAACACTGAAGCTTTCTTT.

The CDR3 DNA follows: TGTGCCAACAAGGAAGGGTACGGCTACACCTTC. Protein: CANKEGYGYTF. V and J are TRBV2 and TRBJ1-2, with D hard to call. Trimming removed 10 bases from V and 8 bases from J, with 14 bases in between. CDR3 length equals 11 residues. Germline V gene data show CDR1 as SNHLY and CDR2 as FYNNEI.

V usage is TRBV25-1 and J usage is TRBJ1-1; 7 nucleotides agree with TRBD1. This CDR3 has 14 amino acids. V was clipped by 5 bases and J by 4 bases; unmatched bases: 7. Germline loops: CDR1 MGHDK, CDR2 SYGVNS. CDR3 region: CASSYGQATTEAFF. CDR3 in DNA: TGTGCCAGCAGTTACGGACAGGCGACCACTGAAGCTTTCTTT.

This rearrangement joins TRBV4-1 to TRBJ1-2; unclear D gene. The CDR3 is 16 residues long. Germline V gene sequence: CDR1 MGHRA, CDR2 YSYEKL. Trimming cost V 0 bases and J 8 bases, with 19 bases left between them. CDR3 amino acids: CASSQDEGVSLGGYTF. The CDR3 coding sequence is TGCGCCAGCAGCCAAGATGAGGGCGTCTCCCTTGGGGGCTACACCTTC.